This TCR beta chain is from a study of T cell repertoires in cytomegalovirus infection. Across the study: Based on public TCR beta signatures, there were indications of CMV infection and of a matching HLA type.

The study, taken as a whole, reports: The ex vivo response was dominated by HLA-C-restricted CMV-specific TCR beta clonotypes.

TCRdb ran MiXCR on the reads and lists one entry per CDR3 protein. The profile shows hundreds of thousands of distinct CDR3 sequences, roughly 34% of them singletons. As to this clonotype: Its antigen is as yet unknown.

This CDR3 contains 17 residues. CDR1 is LGHNA and CDR2 is YNFKEQ in the germline V gene. The V end was cut by 3 bases, the J end by 0 bases, with 15 bases between. The genes are TRBV4-2 and TRBJ1-5; D might be TRBD1 (6 bases). This sequence originates from a human donor in good health (CMV status not recorded). Some clones in this sample may be carry-over from other donors' samples. Sequencing used cultured PBMCs, obtained from culture after CMV antigen stimulation. The CDR3 DNA reads as TGTGCCAGCAGCCACCCTGGGGGGCTTCTTAGCAATCAGCCCCAGCATTTT. It is translated as CASSHPGGLLSNQPQHF.